This T cell receptor beta chain was obtained from a study of T-cell reconstitution after alpha-beta-depleted transplantation in children. With respect to this clonotype: Its specificity is unknown.

A TCRbeta library incorporating unique molecular identifiers was prepared. Via MiXCR, TCRdb re-called the PCR reads, giving one row per CDR3 protein. The sample contains hundreds of thousands of distinct CDR3 sequences, 23% of which appear only once. The CDR3 length is 14 residues. J was trimmed by 7 bases and V by 1 base; bases with no gene match: 5. The V gene's germline CDR1 is SGHDT and CDR2 YYEEEE. General study findings and limits: Day-60 TCRbeta diversity that was high in some patients was derived from surviving recipient T cells and thymic progenitors. As was reported, about two months after transplant, alpha-beta T cells came from several hundred expanded graft clones.

The source of this sequence is a boy younger than two who had a stem cell transplant for acute myeloid leukemia, so the T cells may come from the graft donor. The rearrangement links TRBV5-6 to TRBJ2-1, with 7 bases lining up with TRBD1. Sample: PBMCs, mostly from graft donor cells, taken 360 days after TCRalphabeta/CD19-depleted stem cell transplant. This CDR3 reads CASSLLGQRNEQFF. DNA of the CDR3: TGTGCCAGCAGCTTGCTGGGACAGAGGAATGAGCAGTTCTTC.